This T cell receptor beta chain was obtained from a study of cytomegalovirus exposure and HLA in healthy donors. Amplification used 60 Vbeta primers and 13 Jbeta primers. Measured with immunoSEQ multiplex PCR; TCRdb has only the in-frame clones, and not every one. The sample includes about 160,000 clones, roughly three quarters of them seen just once. V gave up 2 bases and J gave up 4 bases, with 11 bases separating them. Per the germline V gene, CDR1 is MNHEY and CDR2 is SVGAGI. The CDR3 extends over 15 amino acids. Sequencing was carried out using PBMCs. This receptor was identified in a man aged 35-49 years in good health and CMV-seropositive. The genes are TRBV6-5 and TRBJ2-2; TRBD2 is a possible D gene (5 bases). The chain's CDR3 is CASSYAGRGTGELFF. The CDR3 DNA reads TGTGCCAGCAGTTACGCGGGTCGGGGCACCGGGGAGCTGTTTTTT.